Below, 16 T cell receptor beta chains from the same sample are listed, as sequenced in a study of early T cells in non-severe SARS-CoV-2 infection. MiXCR, applied by TCRdb to the 5' RACE reads, yields one record per CDR3 protein. The sample holds 55,000 to 65,000 distinct CDR3 sequences, over 13% seen once. Sequenced here: whole blood, sampled at baseline. The source of these receptors is an adult who was a healthcare worker with PCR-confirmed SARS-CoV-2 infection or an uninfected control (not recorded which).

This chain connects TRBV3-1 to TRBJ2-7; D is perhaps TRBD1 (6 bases). V was pared by 1 base and J by 2 bases, with 18 bases between. The CDR3 length is 17 residues. Germline V lookup: CDR1 LGHDT, CDR2 YNNKEL (reference sequence). In DNA, the CDR3 is TGTGCCAGCAGCCAAGCGGGATTGCGACAGGTAACCTACGAGCAGTACTTC. Amino acid sequence: CASSQAGLRQVTYEQYF.

This clonotype has at least ten counts. The rearrangement joins TRBV28 to TRBJ1-2; TRBD1 matches 7 bases. V was pared by 3 bases and J by 8 bases, with 9 bases of the junction left unmatched. The CDR3 covers 14 residues. CDR1 is MDHEN, CDR2 SYDVKM, per germline. The CDR3 loop reads CASSLQGGAKGYTF. CDR3 bases: TGTGCCAGCAGTTTGCAAGGGGGCGCGAAGGGCTACACCTTC.

This clonotype was counted ten times or more. V gene TRBV2 combines with J gene TRBJ2-1; D may correspond to TRBD1 or TRBD2 (6 bases each). The CDR3 covers 14 residues. V was pared by 5 bases and J by 8 bases, with 16 bases between. Germline lookup yields CDR1 SNHLY and CDR2 FYNNEI. The DNA for the CDR3 is TGTGCCAGCAGTTCGGGGGCCGGAAAATATGAGCAGTTCTTC. This sequence encodes CASSSGAGKYEQFF.

The J gene is TRBJ2-3, the V gene TRBV7-8, with D maybe TRBD2 (6 bases). This CDR3 region has 14 residues. V shed 0 bases and J shed 5 bases, with 9 bases lying between them. CDR1 is SGHVS, CDR2 FQNEAQ, per germline. The CDR3 protein is CASSLASGLDTQYF. CDR3 nucleotide sequence: TGTGCCAGCAGCTTAGCTAGCGGCCTAGATACGCAGTATTTT.

This clonotype was seen at least ten times. V and J are TRBV27 and TRBJ1-5; 9 nucleotides match TRBD1. After removal of 7 bases from V and 5 bases from J, the junction contained 9 bases not matched to a gene. Germline lookup yields CDR1 MNHEY and CDR2 SMNVEV (reference sequence). This CDR3 contains 15 residues. The CDR3 nucleotides read TGTGCCAGCAAACCTCCACAGGGGGCGGATCAGCCCCAGCATTTT. Protein sequence: CASKPPQGADQPQHF.

This clonotype appeared a few times. V is TRBV7-8 and J is TRBJ2-3; 8 bases line up with TRBD1. Per the germline V gene, CDR1 is SGHVS and CDR2 is FQNEAQ. The CDR3 is 16 residues long. V shed 5 bases, J shed 1 base, and the junction held 8 bases outside the gene matches. The DNA for the CDR3 is TGTGCCAGCAGCAATGGACAGGGTCGGGGCACAGATACGCAGTATTTT. Its protein product is CASSNGQGRGTDTQYF.

The chain employs TRBV7-3 and TRBJ2-1; 9 nucleotides agree with TRBD1. With 2 bases clipped from V and 5 bases from J, the junction kept 4 bases outside the gene matches. The germline CDR1 and CDR2 sequences are SGHTA and FQGTGA. CDR3 length: 15 amino acids. DNA of the CDR3: TGTGCCAGCAGCTTATCGGGACAGGGAAACAATGAGCAGTTCTTC. It encodes CASSLSGQGNNEQFF. The variable domain in full, completed from reference TRBV7-3 and TRBJ2-1, reads GAGVSQTPSNKVTEKGKYVELRCDPISGHTALYWYRQSLGQGPEFLIYFQGTGAADDSGLPNDRFFAVRPEGSVSTLKIQRTERGDSAVYLCASSLSGQGNNEQFFGPGTRLTVL.

The genes are TRBV6-1 and TRBJ2-5; the match to TRBD2 covers 11 bases. This CDR3 is built from 14 residues. The J segment lost 3 bases and the V segment lost 6 bases, leaving 3 bases of the junction unmatched. The germline CDR1 and CDR2 sequences are MNHNS and SASEGT. In DNA, the CDR3 is TGTGCCAGCAGATCGGGACTAGCGGAAGAGACCCAGTACTTC. This encodes CASRSGLAEETQYF.

This clonotype was observed a handful of times. The genes are TRBV5-8 and TRBJ2-2, with TRBD1 as a possible D gene (5 bases). The length of the CDR3 is 11 residues. Germline values: CDR1 SGHTS, CDR2 YDEGEE. Trimming shortened V by 0 bases and J by 13 bases, and 7 bases separated the two germline ends. CDR3 in amino acids: CASSLGGVLFF. CDR3 sequence (DNA): TGTGCCAGCAGCTTGGGGGGCGTGCTGTTTTTT.

This clonotype was counted ten times or more. The chain employs TRBV12-3 or TRBV12-4 and TRBJ2-3; D not certain. The CDR3 spans 15 residues. V was clipped by 6 bases and J by 2 bases, with 15 bases between them. Here the CDR3 reads CASRFRTTNTDTQYF. CDR3 coding DNA: TGTGCCAGCAGGTTTCGTACAACAAACACAGATACGCAGTATTTT.

The V call is TRBV7-6, the J call TRBJ1-2; TRBD1 might be the D (5 bases). CDR3 length equals 13 residues. CDR1 is SGHVS and CDR2 is FNYEAQ in the germline V gene. V was shortened by 5 bases and J by 8 bases, with 15 bases between the two germline ends. The CDR3 bases are TGTGCCAGCAGCGAACCTCAGGGAGAGGGCTACACCTTC. Protein product: CASSEPQGEGYTF.

The chain uses TRBV7-2 and TRBJ2-3; tentatively, D is TRBD1 or TRBD2 (5 bases each). Trimming took off 7 bases at V and 1 base at J, with 15 bases between the two ends. Per the germline V gene, CDR1 is SGHTA and CDR2 is FQGNSA. CDR3 length equals 15 residues. The CDR3: CASTLRGGGTDTQYF. The CDR3 DNA reads as TGTGCCAGCACCCTACGGGGCGGAGGCACAGATACGCAGTATTTT.

This clonotype turned up a few times. This chain connects TRBV5-1 to TRBJ2-5; 7 bases align to TRBD2. Germline V gene lookup returns CDR1 SGHRS and CDR2 YFSETQ. CDR3 size: 17 residues. Trimming at V came to 0 bases and at J to 2 bases, leaving 10 bases not matched to a gene. The CDR3 spells CASSLAFAPSGQETQYF. DNA for the CDR3: TGCGCCAGCAGCTTGGCCTTCGCACCTAGCGGTCAAGAGACCCAGTACTTC. Full variable domain (missing parts from reference TRBV5-1 and TRBJ2-5): KAGVTQTPRYLIKTRGQQVTLSCSPISGHRSVSWYQQTPGQGLQFLFEYFSETQRNKGNFPGRFSGRQFSNSRSEMNVSTLELGDSALYLCASSLAFAPSGQETQYFGPGTRLLVL.

The rearrangement links TRBV18 to TRBJ2-1; D ambiguous. This CDR3 contains 13 residues. V gave up 3 bases and J gave up 8 bases, with 11 bases separating them. Germline assignment: CDR1 KGHSH and CDR2 LQKENI. CDR3 bases: TGTGCCAGCTCACCCCCAAGTAATGATGAGCAGTTCTTC. The encoded protein is CASSPPSNDEQFF.

This clonotype was seen many times. The chain joins TRBV2 to TRBJ2-7; D perhaps matches TRBD1 (6 bases). In germline, CDR1 is SNHLY, CDR2 FYNNEI. This CDR3 region has 14 residues. V was pared by 6 bases and J by 0 bases, with 12 bases between. For the CDR3, the DNA is TGTGCCAGCAGGACAGGACAAACCTCCTACGAGCAGTACTTC. Its protein is CASRTGQTSYEQYF. The full variable domain, completed using reference TRBV2 and TRBJ2-7, is EPEVTQTPSHQVTQMGQEVILRCVPISNHLYFYWYRQILGQKVEFLVSFYNNEISEKSEIFDDQFSVERPDGSNFTLKIRSTKLEDSAMYFCASRTGQTSYEQYFGPGTRLTVT.

This clonotype has only a few counts. The chain uses TRBV2 and TRBJ2-7; 9 bases agree with TRBD2. CDR1 and CDR2 from the germline V gene are SNHLY and FYNNEI. V lost 3 bases to trimming and J lost 0 bases; unmatched junction nucleotides: 6. This CDR3 region has 16 residues. In nucleotides, the CDR3 is TGTGCCAGCAGTGACCCCCCTAGCGGGATCTCCTACGAGCAGTACTTC. Translated, it gives CASSDPPSGISYEQYF. Complete variable domain (other parts from reference TRBV2 and TRBJ2-7): EPEVTQTPSHQVTQMGQEVILRCVPISNHLYFYWYRQILGQKVEFLVSFYNNEISEKSEIFDDQFSVERPDGSNFTLKIRSTKLEDSAMYFCASSDPPSGISYEQYFGPGTRLTVT.